This TCR beta chain was documented in a study of T cell repertoires in cytomegalovirus infection. Via MiXCR, TCRdb re-called the reads, giving one row per CDR3 protein. Of under 450,000 distinct CDR3 sequences listed, roughly a third are singletons. Note on this clonotype: Its target is unknown.

The starting material was cultured PBMCs, obtained from culture after CMV antigen stimulation. This TCR was recovered from a human donor in good health (CMV status not recorded). Some clones in this sample may be carry-over from other donors' samples.

The CDR3 loop is CASSIAGTSGSYEQFF. In DNA, the CDR3 is TGTGCCAGTAGTATAGCGGGGACTAGCGGGAGCTATGAGCAGTTCTTC. The rearrangement uses TRBV19 and TRBJ2-1; 14 bases line up with TRBD2. The CDR3 totals 16 residues. The J segment lost 8 bases and the V segment lost 1 base, leaving 4 bases of the junction unmatched. The germline V gene encodes CDR1 LNHDA and CDR2 SQIVND (reference sequence).